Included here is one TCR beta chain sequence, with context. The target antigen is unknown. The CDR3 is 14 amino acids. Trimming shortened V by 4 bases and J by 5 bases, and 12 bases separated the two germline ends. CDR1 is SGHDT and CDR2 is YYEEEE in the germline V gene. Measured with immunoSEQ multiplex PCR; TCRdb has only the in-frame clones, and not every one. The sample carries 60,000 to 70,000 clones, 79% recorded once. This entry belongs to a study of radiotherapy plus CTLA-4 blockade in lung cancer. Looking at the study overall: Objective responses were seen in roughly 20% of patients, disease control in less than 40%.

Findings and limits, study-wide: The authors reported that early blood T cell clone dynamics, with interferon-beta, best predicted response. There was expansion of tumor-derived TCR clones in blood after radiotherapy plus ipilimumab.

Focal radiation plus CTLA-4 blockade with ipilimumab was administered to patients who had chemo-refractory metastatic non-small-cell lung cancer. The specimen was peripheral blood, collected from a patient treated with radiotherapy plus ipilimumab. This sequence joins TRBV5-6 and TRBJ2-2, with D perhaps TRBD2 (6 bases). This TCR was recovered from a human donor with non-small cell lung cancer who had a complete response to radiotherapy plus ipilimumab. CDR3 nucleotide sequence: TGTGCCAGCAGCGTCCCTGGGGGGACCGGGGAGCTGTTTTTT. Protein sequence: CASSVPGGTGELFF.